The subject of this entry is one TCR beta chain. It has no known antigen specificity. Per-nucleotide qualities are absent, and no much larger clonotype sits a single base away. These data are taken from a study of blood T cell repertoires in COVID-19 (dated by TCRdb to the early 2020s). With respect to the entire study: Samples from collaborators originated in the United States, Italy and Spain and spanned both the acute and convalescent phases of COVID-19. Samples came from the ongoing ImmuneRACE study (first 160 participants) plus 1,254 subjects from 6 global collaborators. The material from the prospective study consisted of cDNA or gDNA derived from T cells, B-cell-depleted T cells, or PBMCs. The repertoires were made available in a free public database intended to serve as a resource for research on the immune response to SARS-CoV-2. Subjects who had been exposed to COVID-19, were actively infected with it, or had recovered from it provided the deeply sampled blood TCRbeta repertoires that made up the dataset. The sample metadata nearly always contained a de-identified subject ID, COVID-19 status, age in years and sex. Where HLA class I and class II types were available, the types were taken from metadata supplied by the sample provider, not from assay-based typing.

Results the study describes overall, beyond this receptor: The quantity of clinical and demographic metadata differed by source and by participant and was supplied without curation.

TCRbeta CDR3 regions were amplified from genomic DNA by means of the immunoSEQ Assay, a bias-controlled multiplex PCR. As for the original processing: Within the assay, amplification of reference gene primers was used to estimate how many nucleated cells each sample contained. To quantify the absolute abundance of each unique TCRbeta CDR3 rearrangement, sequence reads were collapsed and filtered. For each sample, productive Simpson clonality was calculated as the square root of Simpson's diversity index across productive rearrangements. TCRdb holds this immuneACCESS table with in-frame rearrangements only. Some clones are missing; in checked studies, unresolved V genes explain under half, and the rest has no known cause. The V and J calls and clone size were taken over from that table, and D and trimming were inferred from the DNA. The sample data list around 310,000 clones, and approximately 88% of these were observed just once. Around 4.6% of the sample is in the top ten clones.

Participants in the prospective study were enrolled through a virtual design, were aged roughly 18 to 95 years, and lived in roughly 24 United States geographic areas. To assign participants to cohorts, the prospective study relied on clinical history that participants themselves reported in a screening survey and a study questionnaire. ImmuneRACE Cohort 3 recovered participants were defined by two consecutive negative NP/OP PCR tests, healthcare professional clearance, or symptom resolution. Mobile phlebotomists in the prospective study collected whole blood, serum and a nasopharyngeal or oropharyngeal swab from every participant. Over an approximately 2-month period, participants in the prospective study had the option of providing additional blood draws and questionnaires. Before DNA extraction, prospective study blood samples were shipped either frozen or at room temperature. This receptor was taken from a man younger than 40 who had recovered from COVID-19. The sequenced material came from PBMCs or T cells enriched from blood (not recorded which).

The encoded CDR3 is CASSKRGNYNSPLHF. In nucleotide form, the sequence is TGTGCCAGCAGCAAAAGGGGTAATTATAATTCACCCCTCCACTTT. The chain is made from TRBV21-1 and TRBJ1-6; TRBD1, the table's D call, lacks a check against the DNA. TRBV21-1 is a listed pseudogene. Its CDR3 holds 15 amino acids, cysteine through phenylalanine. This entry keeps only the CDR3 DNA: 45 bases, framed from base 1.